In this sample, the clone carrying this T cell receptor beta chain turned up once. No antigen is known for it. This entry comes from a study of cytomegalovirus exposure and HLA in healthy donors. The study's findings and limits: TCR beta V- and J-gene trimming, according to a later analysis, was linked to a missense DCLRE1C variant. Later work associated roughly 15,000 TCR beta sequences with HLA alleles at 0.05 false discovery rate.

The length of the CDR3 is 14 residues. The germline CDR1 and CDR2 sequences are ENHRY and SYGVKD. Trimming removed 4 bases from V and 3 bases from J, with 10 bases in between. Use of 60 Vbeta and 13 Jbeta primers characterized the PCR. Original data processing: As a later analysis found, there were 60 million to 90 million unique TCR beta chains, of which about 10 million were shared. Produced via immunoSEQ multiplex PCR; TCRdb's table is partial and in-frame only. V, J and clone size derive from that table, while D and trimming were established from the DNA sequence. Here the sample spans 110,000 to 150,000 clones, 9.7% being singletons. All donors participated as healthy donors of bone marrow.

The material sequenced was PBMCs. The J gene is TRBJ2-1, the V gene TRBV10-3; possibly TRBD1 for D (6 bases). The sequence was obtained from a man aged 50 to 59 in good health and CMV-seronegative. The CDR3 reads CAISALDSYNEQFF. The CDR3, as DNA: TGTGCCATCAGTGCGTTGGACAGCTACAATGAGCAGTTCTTC.